This T cell receptor (beta chain) was profiled in a study of blood T cell repertoires in COVID-19. In the study overall: Specimens from acute and convalescent COVID-19 originated in the United States, Italy and Spain. Sample material is recorded as cDNA or gDNA derived from T cells, B-cell-depleted T cells, or PBMCs.

The authors' processing: Reference gene primers were amplified, and this amplification served to estimate nucleated cell counts. The data were produced by immunoSEQ multiplex PCR, yet TCRdb's version contains in-frame clones alone and is incomplete. The V and J calls and clone size were taken over from that table, and D and trimming were inferred from the DNA. The profile shows some 240,000 clones, 80% to 90% of them singletons. Deletions cut 0 bases from V and 4 bases from J, with 12 bases between. The CDR3 runs 15 residues. Germline loops: CDR1 MNHEY, CDR2 SVGAGI. This chain links TRBV6-5 with TRBJ1-2; D may be TRBD1 (6 bases). Sequencing was carried out using peripheral blood. The TCR originated in a woman in her thirties or forties who had recovered from COVID-19. The chain's CDR3 is CASSYSVDSLYGYTF. The CDR3 nucleotides are TGTGCCAGCAGTTACTCCGTGGACAGCCTCTATGGCTACACCTTC.